This note documents a single T cell receptor (beta chain) sequence. The data are from a study of blood T cell repertoires in COVID-19. Study context: The cDNA or gDNA used as material had been derived from T cells, B-cell-depleted T cells, or PBMCs.

Under the authors' procedure: Quantification of nucleated cells was approximated via reference gene primer amplification. Measured with immunoSEQ multiplex PCR; TCRdb has only the in-frame clones, and not every one. The DNA gave D and trimming, while V, J and clone size come from that table. In the table there are 380,000 or so clones, approximately 87% of which are singletons. The CDR3 extends over 15 amino acids. In germline, CDR1 is MNHEY, CDR2 SVGAGI. Trimming took off 6 bases at V and 5 bases at J, with 19 bases between the two ends. Sequencing was performed on PBMCs or T cells enriched from blood (not recorded which). This chain links TRBV6-5 with TRBJ1-2, with a tentative D call TRBD1 (5 bases). The TCR was taken from a woman younger than 45 with acute COVID-19. CDR3 DNA sequence: TGTGCCAGCAGCGGGGGTGGGGCGGATCCATATGGCTACACCTTC. Protein: CASSGGGADPYGYTF.